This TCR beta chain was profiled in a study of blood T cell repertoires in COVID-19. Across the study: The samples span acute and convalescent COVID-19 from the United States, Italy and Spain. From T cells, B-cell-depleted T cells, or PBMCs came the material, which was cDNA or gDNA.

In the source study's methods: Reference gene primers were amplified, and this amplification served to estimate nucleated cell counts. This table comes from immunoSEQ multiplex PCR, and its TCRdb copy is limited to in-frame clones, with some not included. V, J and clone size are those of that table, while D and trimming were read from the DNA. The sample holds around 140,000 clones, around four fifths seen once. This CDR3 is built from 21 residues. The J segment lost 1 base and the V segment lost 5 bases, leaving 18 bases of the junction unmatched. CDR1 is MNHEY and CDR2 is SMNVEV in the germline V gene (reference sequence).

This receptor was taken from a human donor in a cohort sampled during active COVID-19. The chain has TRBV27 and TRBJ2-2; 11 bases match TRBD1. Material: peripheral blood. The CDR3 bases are TGTGCCAGCAGTCTAGGACAGGGGGCGAGAGTGGGCTTTTTGAACACCGGGGAGCTGTTTTTT. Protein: CASSLGQGARVGFLNTGELFF.